The present T cell receptor (beta chain) was sequenced within a study of blood T cell repertoires in COVID-19. About the study: T cells, B-cell-depleted T cells, or PBMCs provided the cDNA or gDNA that served as material.

Per the original data handling: Amplification of reference gene primers provided the estimated nucleated cell counts. The protocol was immunoSEQ multiplex PCR, while the TCRdb copy is restricted to in-frame clones and leaves out a portion. For V, J and clone size, that table is used; D and trimming come from the DNA. This table has about 44,000 clones, about 80% appearing once. The CDR3 spans 17 residues. The source material was peripheral blood. The source is a human donor in a cohort sampled during active COVID-19. The rearrangement uses TRBV21-1 and TRBJ2-7; the table's D call, TRBD2, has no DNA check behind it. TRBV21-1 is an annotated pseudogene. The CDR3 sequence: CASSKALLAGAYCEQYF. The CDR3 nucleotides read TGTGCCAGCAGCAAAGCGCTGCTAGCGGGGGCTTATTGCGAGCAGTACTTC.